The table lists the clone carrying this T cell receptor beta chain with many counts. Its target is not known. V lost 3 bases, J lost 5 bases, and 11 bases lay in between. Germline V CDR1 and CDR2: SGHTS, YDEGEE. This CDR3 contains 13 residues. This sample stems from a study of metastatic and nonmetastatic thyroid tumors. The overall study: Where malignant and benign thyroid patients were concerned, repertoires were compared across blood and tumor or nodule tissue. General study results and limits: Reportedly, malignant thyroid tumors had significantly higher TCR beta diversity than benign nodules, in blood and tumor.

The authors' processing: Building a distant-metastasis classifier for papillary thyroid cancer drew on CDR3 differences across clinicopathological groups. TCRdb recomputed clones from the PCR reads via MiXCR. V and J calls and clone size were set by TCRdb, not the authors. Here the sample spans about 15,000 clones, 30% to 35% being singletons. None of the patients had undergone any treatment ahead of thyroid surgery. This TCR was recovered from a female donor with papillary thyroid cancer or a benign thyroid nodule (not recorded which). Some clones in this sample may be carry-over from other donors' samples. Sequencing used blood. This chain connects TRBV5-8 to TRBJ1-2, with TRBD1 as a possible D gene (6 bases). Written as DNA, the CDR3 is TGTGCCAGCAGCTCGACAGGCACATATGGCTACACCTTC. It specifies CASSSTGTYGYTF.